These 7 T cell receptor beta chains originate from one sample sequenced in a study of human T cells and chemical hapten exposure. Time point: pre-sensitization, week 0. As to treatment: therapeutic diphenylcyclopropenone sensitization with weekly scalp DPC. TCRdb independently ran MiXCR on the RACE reads; one entry per CDR3 protein. The sample includes around 120,000 distinct CDR3 sequences, about 13% of them seen just once. The input for sequencing was whole blood, taken in connection with sensitization to the hapten diphenylcyclopropenone (DPC). These receptors were collected from a woman aged 18 to 35 with alopecia areata. Some clones in this sample may be carry-over from other donors' samples.

Of note for this clonotype: This sequence may be a read error, since a much larger clone differs from it by one base. The chain carries TRBV7-2 and TRBJ2-5; 7 bases fit TRBD1. Losses at the gene ends were 4 bases for V and 7 bases for J; bases not matched to a gene: 12. Germline-derived CDR1 and CDR2 are SGHTA and FQGNSA. The CDR3 consists of 15 residues. CDR3 residues: CASSSQLTGEGTQYF. The CDR3, as DNA: TGTGCCAGCAGCTCACAACTAACAGGGGAAGGGACCCAGTACTTC.

Many counts were recorded for this clonotype. The rearrangement joins TRBV7-2 to TRBJ1-6; D not certain. The CDR3 sequence is 16 residues long. CDR1 is SGHTA, CDR2 FQGNSA, per germline. Trimming removed 2 bases from V and 5 bases from J, with 13 bases in between. In DNA form, the CDR3 reads TGTGCCAGCAGCTTACAGAGGGCCGGCCATAATTCACCCCTCCACTTT. Translation gives CASSLQRAGHNSPLHF.

V is TRBV5-1 and J is TRBJ2-7, with D possibly matching TRBD1 (6 bases). The CDR3 runs to 15 residues. The germline gives CDR1 SGHRS, CDR2 YFSETQ. The ends were cut back, 4 bases at V and 0 bases at J, with 14 bases in the middle. The CDR3 sequence is CASSQDRLNSYEQYF. Here the CDR3 DNA reads TGCGCCAGCAGCCAGGACAGATTGAACTCCTACGAGCAGTACTTC.

The V call is TRBV9, the J call TRBJ1-1; D not resolved. The CDR3 runs to 13 residues. Germline V gene sequence: CDR1 SGDLS, CDR2 YYNGEE. The V gene lost 2 bases and the J gene lost 6 bases, with 11 bases spanning the gap. Here the CDR3 DNA reads TGTGCCAGCAGCGTGACATGGAAGGCTGAAGCTTTCTTT. Translated: CASSVTWKAEAFF.

This clonotype was counted between two and nine times. This chain links TRBV27 with TRBJ2-3; no firm D call. Germline values: CDR1 MNHEY, CDR2 SMNVEV (reference sequence). Trimming pared 4 bases from V and 2 bases from J, leaving 10 bases between. The CDR3 consists of 14 residues. This CDR3 is CASSSPMNTDTQYF. The CDR3 region has the DNA TGTGCCAGCAGTTCCCCCATGAACACAGATACGCAGTATTTT.

With respect to this clonotype: Given a much more abundant clone one base away, this may be a read error. V and J are TRBV6-5 and TRBJ1-4; 10 bases are shared with TRBD1. Unmatched junction bases numbered 8, after V lost 6 bases and J lost 1 base. This CDR3 is built from 17 residues. Per the germline V gene, CDR1 is MNHEY and CDR2 is SVGAGI. In DNA, the CDR3 is TGTGCCAGCAGCTACATGGGACAGGGGAAAACTAATGAAAAACTGTTTTTT. Translation: CASSYMGQGKTNEKLFF.

V and J are TRBV20-1 and TRBJ2-3; TRBD2 is a possible D gene (6 bases). Germline values: CDR1 DFQATT, CDR2 SNEGSKA (reference sequence). V lost 6 bases and J 2 bases, leaving 18 bases between the germline ends. The CDR3 loop spans 15 amino acids. The CDR3 protein is CSAMPLAAHTDTQYF. The CDR3 DNA sequence: TGCAGTGCCATGCCCTTAGCGGCGCACACAGATACGCAGTATTTT.